Presented here are 27 T cell receptor beta chains from one specimen sequenced in a study of T cells in Graves' hyperthyroidism and ophthalmopathy. Regions amplified from RNA transcripts were the TCR beta CDR3 regions. The study used the HTBI primer set for a first-round RT-PCR of the TCR CDR3. TCRdb re-analysed the multiplex PCR reads in MiXCR, keeping a single row per CDR3 protein. The repertoire consists of approximately 640,000 distinct CDR3 sequences, with approximately 42% occurring once and the leading ten covering under 8.5%. Sequencing was carried out using peripheral blood or thyroid tissue (not recorded which). The source is an adult man with Graves' disease, either hyperthyroidism or ophthalmopathy (not recorded which).

This rearrangement joins TRBV25-1 to TRBJ2-3, with 7 bases lining up with TRBD2. The CDR3 spans 13 residues. The germline V gene has CDR1 MGHDK and CDR2 SYGVNS. The trim removed 3 bases at V and 5 bases at J, leaving 2 bases unmatched. CDR3 sequence (DNA): TGTGCCAGCAGTGAGGGGGGGATAGATACGCAGTATTTT. The encoded protein is CASSEGGIDTQYF.

The J gene is TRBJ1-1, the V gene TRBV25-1, with 7 bases fitting TRBD1. Germline V lookup: CDR1 MGHDK, CDR2 SYGVNS. The ends lost 8 bases at V and 0 bases at J; junction bases unmatched: 9. The CDR3 is 15 amino acids. The CDR3 protein is CASVSSGGMNTEAFF. The DNA of the CDR3 is TGTGCCAGCGTTTCGTCAGGGGGGATGAACACTGAAGCTTTCTTT. Using reference TRBV25-1 and TRBJ1-1 for the parts outside the CDR3, the full variable domain is EADIYQTPRYLVIGTGKKITLECSQTMGHDKMYWYQQDPGMELHLIHYSYGVNSTEKGDLSSESTVSRIRTEHFPLTLESARPSHTSQYLCASVSSGGMNTEAFFGQGTRLTVV.

In regard to this clonotype: Possible read error: a much larger clone is one base away. J is TRBJ2-5 and V is TRBV29-1; 10 nucleotides line up with TRBD1. The CDR3 has 14 residues. Germline V gives CDR1 SQVTM, CDR2 ANQGSEA. The CDR3 DNA reads TGCGGCGTTGGGACAGGGGCAGCGAAGGAGACCCAGTACTTC. It encodes CGVGTGAAKETQYF.

This clonotype was detected many times. CDR3 nucleotide sequence: TGCAGCGCTGACTCTGGAAACACCATATATTTT. Translating it yields CSADSGNTIYF. The gene calls are TRBV29-1 and TRBJ1-3, with D unclear. The CDR3 runs 11 residues. Per germline, CDR1 SQVTM and CDR2 ANQGSEA. Trimming took off 7 bases at V and 0 bases at J, with 4 bases between the two ends.

This clonotype appeared a single time. CDR3: CSAVEQYF. The CDR3 nucleotides are TGCAGCGCCGTCGAACAGTACTTC. J is TRBJ2-7 and V is TRBV29-1; D is unresolved. Trimming removed 7 bases from V and 10 bases from J, with 8 bases in between. The CDR3 is made up of 8 amino acids. Germline V gene data show CDR1 as SQVTM and CDR2 as ANQGSEA.

This clonotype was observed once. Just one base apart from a much larger clone, this may be a read error. The CDR3 DNA reads as TGCAGTGCTAGCTCCACGAGGGCCCAAGAGACCCAGTACTTC. This encodes CSASSTRAQETQYF. The V and J genes are TRBV20-1 and TRBJ2-5, with D tentatively TRBD2 (5 bases). V shed 3 bases and J shed 1 base, with 12 bases lying between them. Germline lookup yields CDR1 DFQATT and CDR2 SNEGSKA (reference sequence). The CDR3 sequence is 14 residues long.

This clonotype was detected only a few times. The DNA for the CDR3 is TGTGCCAGCAGCCTGCCGGGACAGCTAAACACCGGGGAGCTGTTTTTT. Protein sequence: CASSLPGQLNTGELFF. The chain is built from TRBV7-9 and TRBJ2-2, with 7 bases that match TRBD1. From germline, CDR1 is SEHNR and CDR2 FQNEAQ (reference sequence). There are 16 residues in the CDR3. The ends lost 5 bases at V and 2 bases at J; junction bases unmatched: 8.

This clonotype was counted ten times or more. The chain has TRBV5-1 and TRBJ1-4, with no clear D. Trimming shortened V by 5 bases and J by 3 bases, and 11 bases separated the two germline ends. CDR3 length equals 14 residues. The germline CDR1 and CDR2 sequences are SGHRS and YFSETQ. For the CDR3, the DNA is TGCGCCAGCAGTATGGGTCCCTCTAATGAAAAACTGTTTTTT. Translated, it gives CASSMGPSNEKLFF.

In its sample, this clonotype was seen many times. This chain joins TRBV15 and TRBJ2-5, with TRBD1 matching over 7 bases. The CDR3 extends over 13 amino acids. The V segment lost 6 bases and the J segment 5 bases; nucleotides outside the gene matches: 6. Per the germline V gene, CDR1 is LNHNV and CDR2 is YYDKDF (reference sequence). The CDR3 reads CATSWDRRETQYF. The CDR3 region has the DNA TGTGCCACCAGTTGGGACAGAAGGGAGACCCAGTACTTC.

This clonotype came up a few times. V gene TRBV19 combines with J gene TRBJ1-5, with D possibly TRBD1 on 6 matching bases. The CDR3 extends over 16 amino acids. The ends were cut back, 4 bases at V and 5 bases at J, with 18 bases in the middle. CDR1 is LNHDA and CDR2 is SQIVND in the germline V gene (reference sequence). The CDR3 nucleotides are TGTGCCAGTAGTACAGAGGGGGTCGTTGGATATCAGCCCCAGCATTTT. Residues: CASSTEGVVGYQPQHF.

The chain is built from TRBV12-3 or TRBV12-4 and TRBJ1-5; tentative D call: TRBD1 (5 bases). Trimming took 7 bases from V and 0 from J, leaving 16 bases between them. The CDR3 runs 16 residues. CDR3 nucleotides: TGTGCCAGCAACCCGGGACCCGATTATAGCAATCAGCCCCAGCATTTT. Encoded protein: CASNPGPDYSNQPQHF.

The rearrangement joins TRBV2 to TRBJ2-2; D unresolved. Germline assignment: CDR1 SNHLY and CDR2 FYNNEI. The CDR3 totals 13 residues. V was pared by 6 bases and J by 0 bases, with 5 bases between. CDR3 protein: CASSPTNTGELFF. The DNA for the CDR3 is TGTGCCAGCAGCCCGACGAACACCGGGGAGCTGTTTTTT.

This clonotype appeared a single time. This chain uses TRBV11-2 with TRBJ2-7, with 7 bases aligning to TRBD1. The CDR3 consists of 16 residues. J was trimmed by 3 bases and V by 4 bases; bases with no gene match: 12. Germline V lookup: CDR1 SGHAT, CDR2 FQNNGV. CDR3: CASSSSLTGTDYEQYF. The CDR3 DNA is TGTGCCAGCAGCTCTAGCCTGACGGGGACAGACTACGAGCAGTACTTC.

About this clonotype: A much larger clone is a single base away; this may be a read error. This rearrangement joins TRBV7-2 to TRBJ2-7, with a possible D match to TRBD1 (6 bases). The germline gives CDR1 SGHTA, CDR2 FQGNSA. Trimming removed 4 bases from V and 3 bases from J, with 10 bases in between. This CDR3 is 13 amino acids long. The CDR3 loop reads CASSWTVSYEQYF. For the CDR3, the DNA is TGTGCCAGCAGCTGGACAGTCAGCTACGAGCAGTACTTC.

CDR3 sequence reads: CASSAQGTGLGYTF. CDR3 DNA: TGTGCCAGCAGTGCACAGGGGACAGGTCTTGGCTACACCTTC. The rearrangement links TRBV2 to TRBJ1-2, with TRBD1 identical over 8 bases. Germline loops: CDR1 SNHLY, CDR2 FYNNEI. CDR3 size: 14 residues. Trimming at V came to 4 bases and at J to 7 bases, leaving 8 bases not matched to a gene.

In this sample, this clonotype turned up a few times. J is TRBJ1-1 and V is TRBV14, with unresolved D. CDR1 is SGHDN, CDR2 FVKESK, per germline. V was trimmed by 3 bases and J by 3 bases, leaving 14 bases between them. The length of the CDR3 is 15 residues. For the CDR3, the DNA is TGTGCCAGCAGCCATACGGGCCCCAGCGACACTGAAGCTTTCTTT. Amino acids: CASSHTGPSDTEAFF. Filled out from reference TRBV14 and TRBJ1-1, the complete variable domain reads EAGVTQFPSHSVIEKGQTVTLRCDPISGHDNLYWYRRVMGKEIKFLLHFVKESKQDESGMPNNRFLAERTGGTYSTLKVQPAELEDSGVYFCASSHTGPSDTEAFFGQGTRLTVV.

The chain carries TRBV5-8 and TRBJ1-6, with D possibly being TRBD1 (5 bases). The germline V gene encodes CDR1 SGHTS and CDR2 YDEGEE. This CDR3 is 15 amino acids long. With 4 bases removed from V and 8 bases from J, the gap between germline ends came to 16 bases. As DNA, the CDR3 is TGTGCCAGCAGCCGATGGGGGGGGAATTATTCACCCCTCCACTTT. As protein: CASSRWGGNYSPLHF.

This clonotype has a single count. The junction does not match germline at one end; this may be a read error. V gene TRBV6-1 combines with J gene TRBJ1-1, with unresolved D. This CDR3 spans 16 amino acids. From germline, CDR1 is MNHNS and CDR2 SASEGT. CDR3 in amino acids: CASTEYGRLANTEAFF. CDR3 nucleotides: TGTGCCAGCACTGAATATGGTCGGTTGGCGAACACTGAAGCTTTCTTT.

The rearrangement links TRBV7-9 to TRBJ2-7, with a tentative D call TRBD1 (7 bases). There are 16 residues in the CDR3. V was clipped by 0 bases and J by 3 bases, with 15 bases between them. Germline CDR1 reads SEHNR; CDR2 reads FQNEAQ (reference sequence). CDR3 sequence (DNA): TGTGCCAGCAGCTTAGCGGGAACCAGGGGGGACTACGAGCAGTACTTC. This codes for CASSLAGTRGDYEQYF.

The V gene is TRBV15, the J gene TRBJ1-2; TRBD1 is a possible D gene (5 bases). Trimming pared 5 bases from V and 4 bases from J, leaving 14 bases between. The CDR3 has 14 residues. CDR1 and CDR2 from the germline V gene are LNHNV and YYDKDF (reference sequence). The chain's CDR3 is CATSQGPTVYGYTF. The DNA of the CDR3 is TGTGCCACCAGCCAGGGACCGACAGTCTATGGCTACACCTTC.

This clonotype was observed a few times. The rearrangement joins TRBV19 to TRBJ2-5; unclear D gene. V shed 2 bases and J shed 3 bases, with 19 bases lying between them. The CDR3 contains 17 residues. CDR1 is LNHDA and CDR2 is SQIVND in the germline V gene (reference sequence). In nucleotides, the CDR3 is TGTGCCAGTAGTATAATCGGCGGTACGACGGTTGAAGAGACCCAGTACTTC. It specifies CASSIIGGTTVEETQYF. Full variable domain (missing parts from reference TRBV19 and TRBJ2-5): DGGITQSPKYLFRKEGQNVTLSCEQNLNHDAMYWYRQDPGQGLRLIYYSQIVNDFQKGDIAEGYSVSREKKESFPLTVTSAQKNPTAFYLCASSIIGGTTVEETQYFGPGTRLLVL.

V usage is TRBV7-2 and J usage is TRBJ1-4; 8 bases fit TRBD1. This CDR3 is built from 14 residues. The germline gives CDR1 SGHTA, CDR2 FQGNSA. V dropped 7 bases and J dropped 10; count of bases not matched to a gene: 11. The CDR3: CASNSQGGSGKLFF. DNA of the CDR3: TGTGCCAGCAACTCACAGGGGGGCTCTGGAAAACTGTTTTTT.

A few counts support this clonotype. A much larger clonotype is one base distant, so this may be a read error. The rearrangement joins TRBV7-1 to TRBJ2-6, with unresolved D. TRBV7-1 is an ORF for which the function is uncertain. V was shortened by 6 bases and J by 2 bases, with 2 bases between the two germline ends. CDR3 size: 12 residues. In DNA form, the CDR3 reads TGTGCCAGCAGGGCTGGGGCCAACGTCCTGACTTTC. Amino acids: CASRAGANVLTF.

This clonotype was picked up a small number of times. The CDR3 DNA reads as TGCAGCCCTGGACAGGTACATGGCTACACCTTC. It yields the protein CSPGQVHGYTF. V is TRBV29-1 and J is TRBJ1-2, with 7 bases matching TRBD1. Unmatched junction bases numbered 6, after V lost 8 bases and J lost 6 bases. Germline CDR1 and CDR2: SQVTM and ANQGSEA. The CDR3 runs to 11 residues.

This clonotype was found many times. V gene TRBV7-9 combines with J gene TRBJ1-5, with TRBD1 matching 7 bases. The CDR3 consists of 15 residues. V lost 5 bases and J lost 1; bases outside the gene matches: 5. Germline lookup yields CDR1 SEHNR and CDR2 FQNEAQ (reference sequence). CDR3 loop: CASSAGTASNQPQHF. CDR3 coding DNA: TGTGCCAGCAGCGCGGGGACAGCCAGCAATCAGCCCCAGCATTTT.

The rearrangement joins TRBV7-3 to TRBJ1-6; D is undetermined. CDR3 size: 13 residues. CDR1 and CDR2 from the germline V gene are SGHTA and FQGTGA. For the CDR3, the DNA is TGTGCTCTGTCCTGGCAGCCGAATTCACCCCTCCACTTT. Translating it yields CALSWQPNSPLHF.

This clonotype has just a few counts. The genes are TRBV14 and TRBJ1-1; D uncertain. From germline, CDR1 is SGHDN and CDR2 FVKESK. This CDR3 spans 13 amino acids. V was pared by 6 bases and J by 10 bases, with 18 bases between. The CDR3 reads CASSGREPRGAFF. In DNA, the CDR3 is TGTGCCAGCAGTGGTAGAGAACCCCGAGGAGCTTTCTTT.